This T cell receptor beta chain was recorded in a study of blood T cell repertoires in COVID-19. Study as a whole: In each case, the material was cDNA or gDNA derived from T cells, B-cell-depleted T cells, or PBMCs.

CDR3 size: 14 residues. The germline gives CDR1 WSHSY, CDR2 SAAADI. V lost 10 bases to trimming and J lost 5 bases; unmatched junction nucleotides: 8. The repertoire was sequenced with immunoSEQ multiplex PCR; TCRdb's copy has only in-frame clones and lacks some. This sample carries 120,000 to 150,000 clones, 85% of them seen once, and the ten largest clones take approximately 2.7%. Sequences were obtained from peripheral blood. This clonotype originated in a woman aged 40 to 55 with active or convalescent COVID-19. V and J are TRBV10-2 and TRBJ2-2, with 9 nucleotides matching TRBD1. The CDR3 region is CATQDRGLTGELFF. CDR3 sequence (DNA): TGCGCCACGCAGGACAGGGGACTTACCGGGGAGCTGTTTTTT.